This T cell receptor (beta chain) came from a study of cytomegalovirus exposure and HLA in healthy donors. The overall study: Membership in the Caucasian-associated ancestry cluster was found for about four fifths of 398 genotyped donors. Notes on the study in general: When a later analysis was performed, an Asian-associated ancestry cluster reportedly had fewer N-insertions than the approximately 690-donor mean. A later analysis showed TCR association rates differing by HLA locus, peaking at DRB1 and lowest at HLA-C. Reports indicate that TCR beta sequences accurately predicted the HLA-A and HLA-B alleles of most subjects.

With respect to this clone: Its antigen is unknown.

The primer mix had 60 Vbeta and 13 Jbeta primers. Some clones are missing from TCRdb's copy, which holds only in-frame ones; the method was immunoSEQ multiplex PCR. The data hold 85,000 to 130,000 clones, with more than 75% observed a single time. CDR1 is SGHRS and CDR2 is YFSETQ in the germline V gene. With V trimmed by 5 bases and J by 7 bases, 11 bases remained unmatched. This CDR3 comprises 14 residues. The source is a woman aged 45-60 years in good health and CMV-seropositive. The sequenced material came from PBMCs. This sequence joins TRBV5-1 and TRBJ1-1, with TRBD1 matching 7 bases. CDR3: CASSSGTATYEAFF. For the CDR3, the DNA is TGCGCCAGCAGTTCTGGGACAGCTACTTATGAAGCTTTCTTT.